The rows below give T cell receptor beta chains drawn from one sample of a study of PD-L1 blockade in urothelial cancer. Clones were read by immunoSEQ multiplex PCR, and TCRdb kept only the in-frame ones, dropping some. The data contain fewer than 50,000 clones, 91% of them singletons. Material: PBMCs, obtained around atezolizumab (anti-PD-L1) treatment. The receptors here all came from a man aged 65 to 85 with urothelial cancer. Each CDR3 is given with its conserved first and last residue. The D gene is left open where the match is weak. Size is stated for part of the rows, as once, few or many counts, or as a class when the clone is expanded.

abundance,d_gene,v_gene,j_gene,CDR3nt,CDR3aa
-,TRBD2,TRBV5-1,TRBJ2-1,TGCGCCAGCCGAGGTACTAGCGGGAGGGCCCGGGTGTCCTACAATGAGCAGTTCTTC,CASRGTSGRARVSYNEQFF
-,TRBD1,TRBV19,TRBJ1-4,TGTGCCAGTAGCCCCGGGACAGGGGGCTATGGTAATGAAAAACTGTTTTTT,CASSPGTGGYGNEKLFF
once,-,TRBV7-9,TRBJ2-3,TGTGCCAGCAGCAGAAGCCTGACTAGTCAAGATACGCAGTATTTT,CASSRSLTSQDTQYF
-,-,TRBV6-5,TRBJ2-7,TGTGCCAGCAGCCACCAGGGGCGGACCGAGCAGTACTTC,CASSHQGRTEQYF
-,-,TRBV29-1,TRBJ1-1,TGCAGCGTTGCCCTACAGGGAAAAACTGAAGCTTTCTTT,CSVALQGKTEAFF
-,-,TRBV5-8,TRBJ1-2,TGTGCCAGCAGTCCTCAGGTCCTCTATGGCTACACCTTC,CASSPQVLYGYTF
-,-,TRBV28,TRBJ1-1,TGTGCCAGCAGTTTACGGGGGGAAGCTTTCTTT,CASSLRGEAFF
-,-,TRBV14,TRBJ2-7,TGTGCCAGCAGCCAAGCGGGCAGGGGCTACGAGCAGTACTTC,CASSQAGRGYEQYF
-,-,TRBV15,TRBJ2-7,TGTGCCACCAGCAGAGCCCGGGGGGAGCAGTACTTC,CATSRARGEQYF
once,-,TRBV5-6,TRBJ1-2,TGTGCCAGCAGTATGGACATCTCCTATGGCTACACCTTC,CASSMDISYGYTF
-,TRBD1,TRBV19,TRBJ2-1,TGTGCCACCCAGTGGGGGCAGGGGGCCCAAAATGAGCAGTTCTTC,CATQWGQGAQNEQFF
-,-,TRBV19,TRBJ2-7,TGTGCCAGTAGTATGCGCCTAATAGCCTACGAGCAGTACTTC,CASSMRLIAYEQYF
-,TRBD1,TRBV5-1,TRBJ1-2,TGCGCCAGCAGCCCACAGGGGGCGCAGGGCTACACCTTC,CASSPQGAQGYTF
-,-,TRBV29-1,TRBJ1-2,TGCAGCGTGACCGAGGTCTATGGCTACACCTTC,CSVTEVYGYTF
-,TRBD2,TRBV28,TRBJ2-3,TGTGCCAGCAGTTCGCCAGCGGGAGAAGGGGATACGCAGTATTTT,CASSSPAGEGDTQYF
once,-,TRBV7-2,TRBJ2-3,TGTGCCAGCAGACCTCCTTCCCCGCGAGATACGCAGTATTTT,CASRPPSPRDTQYF
-,-,TRBV9,TRBJ1-2,TGTGCCAGCAGCGTAACACCGTCCAGAAGCTATGGCTACACCTTC,CASSVTPSRSYGYTF
-,TRBD1,TRBV28,TRBJ1-4,TGTGCCATCGGGACAGGTGCAACTAATGAAAAACTGTTTTTT,CAIGTGATNEKLFF
-,-,TRBV5-1,TRBJ2-5,TGCGCCAGCAGTCCGGGAATCTCACCCCATGGGGAGACCCAGTACTTC,CASSPGISPHGETQYF
-,-,TRBV6-5,TRBJ2-7,TGTGCCAGCAGTATGACAGGCACCATTGGGCAGTACTTC,CASSMTGTIGQYF
-,-,TRBV18,TRBJ1-5,TGTGCCAGCTCACTGGCAGGGGTTGATCAGCCCCAGCATTTT,CASSLAGVDQPQHF
-,TRBD2,TRBV6-1,TRBJ2-1,TGTGCCACGGGGGCTAGCGGGTACAATGAGCAGTTCTTC,CATGASGYNEQFF
-,TRBD2,TRBV5-1,TRBJ2-1,TGCGCCAGCAAGCCCGGGAGGCTAAGCGCGGGCAGCTCCTACAATGAGCAGTTCTTC,CASKPGRLSAGSSYNEQFF
-,-,TRBV2,TRBJ2-3,TGTGCCAGCCCGAACCGCGGGGCTGAGGGCGCAGATACGCAGTATTTT,CASPNRGAEGADTQYF
-,TRBD1,TRBV27,TRBJ1-6,TGTGCCAGCAGAACAGGGGGTTTCTCTTCACCCCTCCACTTT,CASRTGGFSSPLHF
-,TRBD1,TRBV9,TRBJ1-1,TGTGCCAGCAGCGTAGGGACAGGTGGAGGCACTGAAGCTTTCTTT,CASSVGTGGGTEAFF
-,TRBD2,TRBV18,TRBJ2-7,TGTGCCAGCTCACCAACTAGCGGCTACGAGCAGTACTTC,CASSPTSGYEQYF
few,TRBD2,TRBV19,TRBJ2-1,TGTGCCAGTAGTCCCGATCTAGCGGACTCCTACAATGAGCAGTTCTTC,CASSPDLADSYNEQFF
-,TRBD2,TRBV7-9,TRBJ2-2,TGTGCCAGCAGCCCCCTAGCGGGAGTAGACACCGGGGAGCTGTTTTTT,CASSPLAGVDTGELFF
-,-,TRBV15,TRBJ2-5,TGTGCCACCAGCAGACCCGTCATGACAGGTCAAGAGACCCAGTACTTC,CATSRPVMTGQETQYF
-,-,TRBV27,TRBJ2-3,TGTGCCAGCAGTTTGCGGTCGTTCGGCGCAGATACGCAGTATTTT,CASSLRSFGADTQYF
once,TRBD1,TRBV28,TRBJ2-5,TGTGCCAGCAGTTTGAGGGGGCGCTCGGAGACCCAGTACTTC,CASSLRGRSETQYF
-,-,TRBV21-1,TRBJ2-5,TGTGCCAGCAGCACGATGCGGACTAGCGGAGAGACCCAGTACTTC,CASSTMRTSGETQYF
-,TRBD1,TRBV11-2,TRBJ1-3,TGTGCCAGCAGCCCCAGGACAGGGTCTGGAAACACCATATATTTT,CASSPRTGSGNTIYF
once,-,TRBV5-6,TRBJ2-5,TGTGCCAGCACCACGACTAGACAAGAGACCCAGTACTTC,CASTTTRQETQYF
-,TRBD1,TRBV5-6,TRBJ2-1,TGTGCCAGCAGCTTGTGGGGCCGGGACAGGGATTACAATGAGCAGTTCTTC,CASSLWGRDRDYNEQFF
once,-,TRBV7-3,TRBJ2-5,TGTGCCAGCAGCCCCGGGACTCGAGGAGAGACCCAGTACTTC,CASSPGTRGETQYF
-,TRBD1,TRBV2,TRBJ2-7,TGTGCCAGCCGAAGCCTAGACAGGGCTCCCTACGAGCAGTACTTC,CASRSLDRAPYEQYF
medium-sized,TRBD1,TRBV5-6,TRBJ2-4,TGTGCCAGCAGCCCAACAGGGGGCCTAGCCAAAAACATTCAGTACTTC,CASSPTGGLAKNIQYF
-,TRBD2,TRBV5-1,TRBJ2-3,TGCGCCAGCAGCAGAAGCGGGGCAGCGGAGACAGATACGCAGTATTTT,CASSRSGAAETDTQYF
-,TRBD1,TRBV2,TRBJ1-5,TGTGCCAGCAGTGAACCCGACAGGGGCTGGCGGCAGCCCCAGCATTTT,CASSEPDRGWRQPQHF
-,TRBD2,TRBV29-1,TRBJ2-1,TGCAGCGTCCTAGCGGGAGCGGTAGGGAATGAGCAGTTCTTC,CSVLAGAVGNEQFF
-,-,TRBV6-4,TRBJ1-1,TGTGCCAGCAGTGACTCGGGCAGGCCCGGGGGAGCTTTCTTT,CASSDSGRPGGAFF
once,TRBD1,TRBV5-8,TRBJ2-5,TGTGCCAGCAGCTTGGGACAGGGAACGGGGGAGACCCAGTACTTC,CASSLGQGTGETQYF